Here is one T cell receptor beta chain with its context. Its antigen remains unknown. The entry originates in a study of response to subunit inactivated influenza vaccine. The length of the CDR3 is 15 residues. The germline gives CDR1 MDHEN, CDR2 SYDVKM. V lost 6 bases and J lost 12, with 21 bases in between. Study results and limitations: After each seasonal influenza vaccination, few new T cells are recruited, the authors suggested.

TCRdb re-derived calls from the RT-PCR reads in MiXCR, one entry per CDR3 protein. The table records hundreds of thousands of distinct CDR3 sequences, about an eighth of them present only once. This TCR was sampled from a man aged 50 to 60 who received an inactivated influenza vaccine. The sequencing used PBMCs from blood, collected on the day of vaccination. This rearrangement joins TRBV28 to TRBJ2-6, with D perhaps matching TRBD1 or TRBD2 (5 bases each). CDR3 bases: TGTGCCAGCAGGGAACAAGGGACGGAAGCAAGCGTCCTGACTTTC. It encodes CASREQGTEASVLTF.